This TCR beta chain is from a study of technical replicates of blood from a handful of donors. The assay was immunoSEQ multiplex PCR, and TCRdb's table has in-frame clones only and misses some. The sample lists approximately 100,000 clones, approximately 94% occurring once. Germline loops: CDR1 SGDLS, CDR2 YYNGEE. The ends were cut back, 4 bases at V and 6 bases at J, with 11 bases in the middle. CDR3 length: 12 residues. This receptor was obtained from a human donor in good health. The gene calls are TRBV9 and TRBJ2-7; D remains unclear. The sample was T cells isolated from PBMCs. The CDR3 region has the DNA TGTGCCAGCAGCCGCAGGTTAGGCGAGCAGTACTTC. Its protein is CASSRRLGEQYF.